Each of the 30 T cell receptor beta chains below was sequenced from the same sample in a study of T cells in Graves' hyperthyroidism and ophthalmopathy. It was RNA transcripts that yielded the amplified TCR beta CDR3 regions. First-round RT-PCR with HTBI primers amplified the TCR CDR3 region. A single record per CDR3 protein comes from TCRdb applying MiXCR to the multiplex PCR reads. The sample includes 610,000 or so distinct CDR3 sequences, approximately 44% of them seen just once. Material: peripheral blood or thyroid tissue (not recorded which). Receptors originate from a woman between 18 and 29 years old with Graves' hyperthyroidism.

The chain joins TRBV3-1 to TRBJ1-4; no definite D call. CDR3 length: 16 amino acids. Between the trimmed V and J ends, which lost 3 bases and 4 bases, there was a span of 15 bases. Germline-derived CDR1 and CDR2 are LGHDT and YNNKEL (reference sequence). The CDR3 sequence: CASSHADGYGNEKLFF. The CDR3 bases are TGTGCCAGCAGCCACGCCGACGGCTATGGTAATGAAAAACTGTTTTTT. Combining the CDR3 with reference TRBV3-1 and TRBJ1-4 gives the whole variable domain DTAVSQTPKYLVTQMGNDKSIKCEQNLGHDTMYWYKQDSKKFLKIMFSYNNKELIINETVPNRFSPKSPDKAHLNLHINSLELGDSAVYFCASSHADGYGNEKLFFGSGTQLSVL.

This chain joins TRBV12-5 and TRBJ2-2; TRBD2 matches 10 bases. Germline CDR1 is LGHNT and CDR2 is FRNRAP. V gave up 4 bases and J gave up 5 bases; unmatched junction bases: 7. This CDR3 region has 16 residues. The CDR3 protein is CASGSVAGGFTGELFF. As DNA, the CDR3 is TGTGCTAGTGGTTCCGTAGCGGGAGGCTTTACCGGGGAGCTGTTTTTT.

V usage is TRBV7-6 and J usage is TRBJ2-7; D not resolved. The better agreement between TRBJ2-1 and the DNA end casts doubt on the J call. Germline V gene lookup returns CDR1 SGHVS and CDR2 FNYEAQ. CDR3 length: 11 amino acids. The CDR3 is CASSSSREQFF. CDR3 nucleotide sequence: TGTGCCAGCAGCTCGTCACGGGAGCAGTTCTTC.

This clonotype came up once. The gene calls are TRBV20-1 and TRBJ1-4; 12 bases are a match to TRBD1. Germline CDR1 reads DFQATT; CDR2 reads SNEGSKA (reference sequence). The V and J ends lost 3 bases and 4 bases, in that order; junction bases with no gene match: 3. The CDR3 is made up of 15 amino acids. The CDR3 DNA is TGCAGTGCTAGTGGGGACAGGGGGCTTAATGAAAAACTGTTTTTT. Translated, it gives CSASGDRGLNEKLFF.

This clonotype was found many times. This sequence joins TRBV29-1 and TRBJ1-2; tentative D call: TRBD1 (6 bases). V lost 7 bases and J lost 4, with 13 bases in between. The CDR3 runs to 12 residues. CDR1 is SQVTM, CDR2 ANQGSEA, per germline. Here the CDR3 reads CSAGGQLYGYTF. In nucleotides, the CDR3 is TGCAGCGCTGGGGGGCAGCTCTATGGCTACACCTTC.

The rearrangement links TRBV20-1 to TRBJ2-5; D gene ambiguous. This CDR3 contains 10 residues. Looked up from germline, CDR1 is DFQATT and CDR2 is SNEGSKA (reference sequence). The germline V and J ends were trimmed by 5 bases and 9 bases, with 10 bases remaining between them. The CDR3 DNA reads TGCAGTGCTGACCGCGAGGCCCAGTACTTC. Translation gives CSADREAQYF.

In this sample, this clonotype turned up a few times. The genes are TRBV11-3 and TRBJ2-2, with a possible D match to TRBD2 (7 bases). V dropped 3 bases and J dropped 3 bases, with 11 bases sitting between them. Germline-derived CDR1 and CDR2 are SGHNT and YENEEA. The CDR3 consists of 15 residues. CDR3 residues: CASSFGRGDTGELFF. The CDR3 DNA follows: TGTGCCAGCAGCTTTGGGAGGGGGGACACCGGGGAGCTGTTTTTT.

This clonotype was counted many times. The rearrangement uses TRBV4-2 and TRBJ1-1; 8 nucleotides align to TRBD1. The CDR3 sequence is 16 residues long. Trimming took 1 base from V and 5 from J; bases not matched to a gene: 9. Looked up from germline, CDR1 is LGHNA and CDR2 is YNFKEQ. CDR3 sequence reads: CASSQGSQGVRTEAFF. The CDR3 DNA reads as TGTGCCAGCAGCCAAGGTTCACAGGGGGTCAGGACTGAAGCTTTCTTT.

The rearrangement uses TRBV29-1 and TRBJ2-7, with 14 bases lining up with TRBD2. V lost 8 bases and J lost 4; bases outside the gene matches: 4. Germline V CDR1 and CDR2: SQVTM, ANQGSEA. The CDR3 is made up of 13 amino acids. This chain's CDR3 is CSSGTSGSYEQYF. The CDR3 nucleotides are TGCAGCTCGGGGACTAGCGGGAGTTACGAGCAGTACTTC.

This clonotype was seen ten or more times. The chain carries TRBV10-3 and TRBJ2-5; TRBD2 agrees at 9 bases. Unmatched junction bases numbered 10, after V lost 6 bases and J lost 5 bases. CDR1 is ENHRY and CDR2 is SYGVKD in the germline V gene. The CDR3 covers 15 residues. Here the CDR3 reads CAIRDPSGMVETQYF. CDR3 in DNA: TGTGCCATCAGGGACCCTAGCGGGATGGTGGAGACCCAGTACTTC.

The chain uses TRBV19 and TRBJ1-2; D is uncertain. From germline, CDR1 is LNHDA and CDR2 SQIVND (reference sequence). The V and J ends lost 4 bases and 4 bases respectively, with 16 bases between them. There are 15 residues in the CDR3. The CDR3, as DNA: TGTGCCAGTAGTAATAGATGGACGGAAAGCTATGGCTACACCTTC. As protein: CASSNRWTESYGYTF.

On this clonotype: This could be a read error, since a much larger clone is one nucleotide away. This chain joins TRBV20-1 and TRBJ2-7; TRBD2 might be the D (6 bases). This CDR3 has 13 amino acids. Germline lookup yields CDR1 DFQATT and CDR2 SNEGSKA (reference sequence). V lost 4 bases to trimming and J lost 6 bases, with 16 bases between them. The chain's CDR3 is CSATLGEDREQYF. The CDR3 DNA reads as TGCAGTGCTACCCTAGGGGAGGACCGCGAGCAGTACTTC.

This clonotype was recorded at least ten times. CDR3 nucleotide sequence: TGTGCCAGCAGCTTAAGGGGTAGCGGGAGGTCAACGTACGAGCAGTACTTC. Encoded protein: CASSLRGSGRSTYEQYF. The J gene is TRBJ2-7, the V gene TRBV11-2, with 10 bases identical to TRBD2. CDR3 length: 17 amino acids. Germline CDR1 SGHAT, CDR2 FQNNGV. The ends lost 2 bases at V and 4 bases at J; junction bases unmatched: 11.

This clonotype was counted at least ten times. The rearrangement uses TRBV9 and TRBJ1-3, with no clear D. In germline, CDR1 is SGDLS, CDR2 YYNGEE. The CDR3 length is 14 residues. Trimming stripped 7 bases from V and 0 bases from J, with 11 bases between. The CDR3 is CASGLRDSGNTIYF. The CDR3 DNA is TGTGCCAGCGGCTTACGGGACTCTGGAAACACCATATATTTT.

At least ten counts were recorded for this clonotype. The chain employs TRBV3-1 and TRBJ2-5; no clear D. Germline-derived CDR1 and CDR2 are LGHDT and YNNKEL (reference sequence). V lost 6 bases and J 4 bases, leaving 6 bases between the germline ends. The CDR3 is 11 amino acids. In DNA form, the CDR3 reads TGTGCCAGCAGGTATGGAGAGACCCAGTACTTC. Its protein is CASRYGETQYF.

This sequence joins TRBV20-1 and TRBJ2-1; the match to TRBD2 covers 12 bases. Germline V gene data show CDR1 as DFQATT and CDR2 as SNEGSKA (reference sequence). The CDR3 runs to 15 residues. Unmatched junction bases numbered 5, after V lost 2 bases and J lost 6 bases. The CDR3 DNA reads as TGCAGTGCTAGACCGCTAGCGGGAGGGGGCAATGAGCAGTTCTTC. Residues: CSARPLAGGGNEQFF.

Concerning this clonotype itself: Its ends do not fully match the called genes, so a read error is possible. The chain carries TRBV5-5 and TRBJ1-2, with 8 positions matching TRBD1. The germline gives CDR1 SGHKS, CDR2 YYEKEE (reference sequence). The CDR3 extends over 14 amino acids. The CDR3 reads CASSSLDRVGGYTF. As DNA, the CDR3 is TGCGCCAGCAGCTCGTTGGACAGGGTGGGAGGCTACACCTTC.

The chain recombines TRBV20-1 with TRBJ2-7, with 10 nucleotides matching TRBD2. Germline CDR1 reads DFQATT; CDR2 reads SNEGSKA (reference sequence). This CDR3 region has 15 residues. V was pared by 8 bases and J by 3 bases, with 13 bases of the junction left unmatched. CDR3 sequence reads: CSPRLAGRAVYEQYF. DNA for the CDR3: TGCAGTCCGAGACTAGCGGGCAGGGCGGTCTACGAGCAGTACTTC.

This clonotype was counted at least ten times. The J gene is TRBJ2-7, the V gene TRBV5-8; D remains unclear. The CDR3 is 14 amino acids. V lost 4 bases and J 3 bases, leaving 14 bases between the germline ends. Germline values: CDR1 SGHTS, CDR2 YDEGEE. Written as DNA, the CDR3 is TGTGCCAGCAGCCAAGCGCAGGCGGTCTACGAGCAGTACTTC. Its protein product is CASSQAQAVYEQYF.

J is TRBJ2-7 and V is TRBV6-2 or TRBV6-3, with 8 bases matching TRBD2. Germline CDR1 MNHEY, CDR2 SVGEGT. V lost 2 bases to trimming and J lost 6 bases; unmatched junction nucleotides: 6. The CDR3 sequence is 14 residues long. This CDR3 is CASSYRAGVREQYF. For the CDR3, the DNA is TGTGCCAGCAGTTACCGAGCGGGAGTTCGCGAGCAGTACTTC.

This chain joins TRBV3-1 and TRBJ1-2, with 8 bases matching TRBD1. The trim removed 1 base at V and 8 bases at J, leaving 9 bases unmatched. The CDR3 consists of 15 residues. The germline V gene has CDR1 LGHDT and CDR2 YNNKEL (reference sequence). CDR3 protein: CASSQGRGQVGGYTF. The CDR3 region has the DNA TGTGCCAGCAGCCAAGGTCGGGGACAGGTCGGGGGCTACACCTTC.

Of note for this clonotype: A clone one base away is much larger, so this may be a read error. The chain joins TRBV7-2 to TRBJ2-5; D is perhaps TRBD2 (5 bases). The CDR3 loop spans 13 amino acids. The germline gives CDR1 SGHTA, CDR2 FQGNSA. Trimming left V 5 bases short and J 2 bases short, with 9 bases between. In DNA form, the CDR3 reads TGTGCCAGCAGCCATAGCGATCAAGAGACCCAGTACTTC. Its protein product is CASSHSDQETQYF.

This clonotype was found many times. The V call is TRBV4-3, the J call TRBJ1-5; no firm D call. The CDR3 is made up of 16 amino acids. V was shortened by 0 bases and J by 1 base, with 10 bases between the two germline ends. Per germline, CDR1 LGHNA and CDR2 YSLEER. The DNA for the CDR3 is TGCGCCAGCAGCCAAGATACGGGAAGGAGCAATCAGCCCCAGCATTTT. Protein: CASSQDTGRSNQPQHF.

A remark on this clonotype: A clone one base away is much larger, so this may be a read error. V gene TRBV20-1 combines with J gene TRBJ1-5, with 8 bases that match TRBD1. CDR3 length: 15 amino acids. CDR1 and CDR2 from the germline V gene are DFQATT and SNEGSKA (reference sequence). With 1 base clipped from V and 3 bases from J, the junction kept 5 bases outside the gene matches. The CDR3 loop is CSARVGQGANQPQHF. The CDR3 coding sequence is TGCAGTGCTAGAGTGGGGCAGGGGGCCAATCAGCCCCAGCATTTT.

The chain couples TRBV7-9 to TRBJ1-1, with D maybe TRBD1 (5 bases). CDR3 length: 13 amino acids. V was cut by 7 bases and J by 8 bases, with 17 bases left in between. CDR1 is SEHNR, CDR2 FQNEAQ, per germline (reference sequence). CDR3 protein: CASTQPGASEAFF. The CDR3 coding sequence is TGTGCCAGCACCCAACCCGGGGCGTCCGAAGCTTTCTTT.

This chain connects TRBV7-6 to TRBJ2-5; possibly TRBD1 for D (5 bases). Trimming removed 5 bases at V and 5 bases at J, with 21 bases between. Germline V lookup: CDR1 SGHVS, CDR2 FNYEAQ. The length of the CDR3 is 16 residues. The CDR3 region is CASSERLVSGMETQYF. The CDR3 DNA reads as TGTGCCAGCAGCGAGCGACTCGTGTCAGGGATGGAGACCCAGTACTTC.

There are many counts of this clonotype. The chain links TRBV7-9 to TRBJ2-1; 7 bases are shared with TRBD2. Germline lookup yields CDR1 SEHNR and CDR2 FQNEAQ (reference sequence). V dropped 5 bases and J dropped 3; count of bases not matched to a gene: 4. There are 14 residues in the CDR3. Written as DNA, the CDR3 is TGTGCCAGCAGCCCGAGCGGGAACTACAATGAGCAGTTCTTC. This gives the protein CASSPSGNYNEQFF.

CDR3 protein: CASSLMTANEQFF. The CDR3 DNA is TGTGCCAGCAGCTTAATGACAGCTAATGAGCAGTTCTTC. The rearrangement uses TRBV7-9 and TRBJ2-7; tentatively, D is TRBD1 (5 bases). The better agreement between TRBJ2-1 and the DNA end casts doubt on the J call. The CDR3 is 13 amino acids. Per germline, CDR1 SEHNR and CDR2 FQNEAQ (reference sequence).

This clonotype has a count of ten or more. This chain links TRBV7-9 with TRBJ2-5, with a possible D match to TRBD1 (5 bases). Trimming shortened V by 2 bases and J by 4 bases, and 11 bases separated the two germline ends. CDR3 size: 14 residues. The V gene's germline CDR1 is SEHNR and CDR2 FQNEAQ (reference sequence). The CDR3 sequence: CASSLYTQGETQYF. In DNA, the CDR3 is TGTGCCAGCAGCTTATACACCCAGGGAGAGACCCAGTACTTC.

The chain recombines TRBV19 with TRBJ1-5; D ambiguous. From germline, CDR1 is LNHDA and CDR2 SQIVND (reference sequence). The CDR3 contains 17 residues. V shed 5 bases and J shed 2 bases, with 19 bases lying between them. In DNA form, the CDR3 reads TGTGCCAGTAGTCCGATAACTAGCGGGAGGGGCAATCAGCCCCAGCATTTT. The encoded protein is CASSPITSGRGNQPQHF.